The rows below give T cell receptor beta chains drawn from one sample of a study of T cell responses to AZD1222 COVID-19 vaccine. Here immunoSEQ multiplex PCR was the method, and the copy in TCRdb shows in-frame clones only, minus some. This repertoire shows 77,000 or so clones, under 95% found once; its top ten account for roughly 6.4%. The material sequenced was peripheral blood, taken on day 0 of MenACWY control vaccination. Receptors originate from an adult in good health. CDR3s include the opening cysteine and the closing phenylalanine or tryptophan. A D gene is named only where the DNA matches it firmly. The size entry is marked missing in some rows and otherwise reads once, few, many or a size class.

.	.	TRBV6-4	TRBJ1-4	TGTGCCAGCGGTAGGGGTTTTAATGAAAAACTGTTTTTT	CASGRGFNEKLFF
.	TRBD1	TRBV7-9	TRBJ1-1	TGTGCCAGCAGCAACAGCAACAGGGGACTGAACACTGAAGCTTTCTTT	CASSNSNRGLNTEAFF
.	TRBD2	TRBV4-2	TRBJ2-1	TGTGCCAGCAGCCAAGAGACTAGCGGGAGGACTGAGCAGTTCTTC	CASSQETSGRTEQFF
.	.	TRBV6-6	TRBJ1-3	TGTGCCAGCAGTTACAGTGGGCAGGAACGCAGAAACACCATATATTTT	CASSYSGQERRNTIYF
.	.	TRBV28	TRBJ2-5	TGTGCCAGCAGTTTATTCCCCCGAGGCACAGAGACCCAGTACTTC	CASSLFPRGTETQYF
.	.	TRBV25-1	TRBJ2-1	TGTGCCAGCAGTGAAGGCGGGGCAGGGGGTTGGAATGAGCAGTTCTTC	CASSEGGAGGWNEQFF
.	.	TRBV15	TRBJ1-2	TGTGCCACCAGCACTAGACAGGACAGCTACGGCTTGGATTGGGATTATGGCTACACCTTC	CATSTRQDSYGLDWDYGYTF
.	.	TRBV7-3	TRBJ1-1	TGTGCCAGCAGCCTCTGGGGATCGGCGAACACTGAAGCTTTCTTT	CASSLWGSANTEAFF
few	TRBD1	TRBV7-3	TRBJ2-5	TGTGCCAGCAGCTTAAAGGGGGCTAGGGAGACCCAGTACTTC	CASSLKGARETQYF
.	.	TRBV19	TRBJ1-1	TGTGCCAGTAGTATAGGGCCAGGGACGAACACTGAAGCTTTCTTT	CASSIGPGTNTEAFF
.	.	TRBV28	TRBJ1-2	TGTGCCAGCAGTTCCGCACCTTCCGAGCGGGGCTACACCTTC	CASSSAPSERGYTF
.	.	TRBV28	TRBJ2-5	TGTGCCAGCGGGCAAGAGACCCAGTACTTC	CASGQETQYF
.	.	TRBV2	TRBJ2-5	TGTGCCAGCAGTGTATTCGAGGGGAAGACCCAGTACTTC	CASSVFEGKTQYF
few	TRBD2	TRBV6-4	TRBJ2-3	TGTGCCAGCAGTGACTCCGGGGGGATTGGGGCAGATACGCAGTATTTT	CASSDSGGIGADTQYF
.	.	TRBV2	TRBJ2-7	TGTGCCAGCAGTAGGGATACATACAACTACGAGCAGTACTTC	CASSRDTYNYEQYF
.	.	TRBV5-4	TRBJ2-2	TGTGCCAGCAGCTCGGGGGACCTGAACACCGGGGAGCTGTTTTTT	CASSSGDLNTGELFF
.	.	TRBV3-1/TRBV3-2	TRBJ1-6	TGTGCCAGCAGCCTCATAAGCCTACAGAGCTCCTATAATTCACCCCTCCACTTT	CASSLISLQSSYNSPLHF
once	.	TRBV28	TRBJ1-4	TGTGCCAGCAGTTTGGCGGGGGGATATGAAAAACTGTTTTTT	CASSLAGGYEKLFF
.	TRBD1	TRBV5-1	TRBJ1-2	TGCGCCAGCAGTTCCGGGACAGGGGGCGTTAGCTATGGCTACACCTTC	CASSSGTGGVSYGYTF
.	.	TRBV3-1/TRBV3-2	TRBJ1-1	TGTGCCAGCAGCCCCCTGAGAGGACAACTGAACACTGAAGCTTTCTTT	CASSPLRGQLNTEAFF
.	.	TRBV6-6	TRBJ2-6	TGTGCCAGCAGTCCTAGGGACGGACGCTCTGGGGCCAACGTCCTGACTTTC	CASSPRDGRSGANVLTF
.	TRBD1	TRBV5-8	TRBJ1-5	TGTGCCAGCAGCCAAGGGACAGGGGGCGGACAGCCCCAGCATTTT	CASSQGTGGGQPQHF
.	TRBD2	TRBV10-3	TRBJ2-7	TGTGCCATCAGTGACCCAGGGACTAGCGGGAGGGCATTTTACGAGCAGTACTTC	CAISDPGTSGRAFYEQYF
.	TRBD1	TRBV28	TRBJ2-2	TGTGCCAGCAGTTCAACAGGGGAACTAACCGGGGAGCTGTTTTTT	CASSSTGELTGELFF